This TCR beta chain was observed in a study of regulatory T cells in long-lasting Graves disease. Study results and caveats: The study found lower TCR diversity in persistent Graves' patients than in newly diagnosed ones.

iRepertoire HTBI primers and Arm-PCR of CDR3 regions built TCR beta libraries. A single record per CDR3 protein comes from TCRdb applying MiXCR to the multiplex PCR reads. Here the sample spans about 430,000 distinct CDR3 sequences, 15% being singletons. The CDR3 totals 15 residues. Trimming cost V 1 base and J 0 bases; bases outside gene matches: 1. Germline V gene lookup returns CDR1 LGHNA and CDR2 YSLEER. This clonotype was counted between two and nine times. Its antigen is unidentified. As for time point: newly diagnosed GD, antithyroid drugs for less than 3 months. Extracted RNA from PBMCs served as the source of the TCR library. A further study also used this sample, focusing on T cells in Graves' hyperthyroidism and ophthalmopathy. That study reports: In simple terms, a model built on 13 V-J features told ophthalmopathy apart from stable hyperthyroidism.

This sequence was found in a woman aged 40 to 55 with Graves disease. The material was peripheral blood mononuclear cells (PBMCs), obtained at new diagnosis, from a patient treated with antithyroid drugs. The chain combines TRBV4-3 with TRBJ2-3; 7 bases match TRBD2. CDR3 sequence: CASSQGGGSTDTQYF. The CDR3 coding sequence is TGCGCCAGCAGCCAAGGGGGAGGGAGCACAGATACGCAGTATTTT.